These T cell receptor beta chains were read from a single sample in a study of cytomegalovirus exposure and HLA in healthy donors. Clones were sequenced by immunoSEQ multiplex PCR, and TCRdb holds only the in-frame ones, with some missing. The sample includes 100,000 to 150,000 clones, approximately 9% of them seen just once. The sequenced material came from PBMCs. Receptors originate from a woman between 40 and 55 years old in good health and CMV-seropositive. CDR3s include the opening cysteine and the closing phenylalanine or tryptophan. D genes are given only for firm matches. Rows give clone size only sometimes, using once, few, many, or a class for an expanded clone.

TGTGCCAGCAGCCCGGGAGCTAGCTATGGCTACACCTTC,CASSPGASYGYTF,TRBV7-2,NA,TRBJ1-2,NA
TGCAGCGTTGTGGTGTATCCGGGACAGACCTACGAGCAGTACTTC,CSVVVYPGQTYEQYF,TRBV29-1,NA,TRBJ2-7,TRBD1
TGTGCCAGCAGCGCTACTAGAGCGGGCACAGATACGCAGTATTTT,CASSATRAGTDTQYF,TRBV7-2,few,TRBJ2-3,NA
TGTGCCAGCTCACCAGGGGAGAGCAATCAGCCCCAGCATTTT,CASSPGESNQPQHF,TRBV18,few,TRBJ1-5,NA
TGTGCCAGTAGCTGGGCGAATGAGCAGTTCTTC,CASSWANEQFF,TRBV19,few,TRBJ2-1,NA
TGCGCCAGCAGCTTGGTCGTCGCCTCGCCTAGGAACACTGAAGCTTTCTTT,CASSLVVASPRNTEAFF,TRBV5-1,few,TRBJ1-1,NA
TGTGCCAGCTCACCACCAATACGTTCGGAGGAGCAGTACTTC,CASSPPIRSEEQYF,TRBV18,NA,TRBJ2-7,NA
TGTGCCAGCAGTAACAGGGGGAGGTCCCTCTCAGGCTACACCTTC,CASSNRGRSLSGYTF,TRBV6-5,few,TRBJ1-2,TRBD1
TGCGCCAGCAGCCAAGAGATAGCGGGGGCCAATGAGCAGTTCTTC,CASSQEIAGANEQFF,TRBV4-3,few,TRBJ2-1,TRBD2
TGTGCCAGCAGCTTAGCCAGGGTTAACACCGGGGAGCTGTTTTTT,CASSLARVNTGELFF,TRBV7-2,once,TRBJ2-2,NA
TGCGCCAGCAGCTCTAGCGGGGGGGCGAACACCGGGGAGCTGTTTTTT,CASSSSGGANTGELFF,TRBV5-1,NA,TRBJ2-2,TRBD2
TGCGCCAGCAGCTTGGGAGTTGGGAGATTAACGATGAACACTGAAGCTTTCTTT,CASSLGVGRLTMNTEAFF,TRBV5-1,NA,TRBJ1-1,NA
TGTGCCAGCAACAGTCTTGGTCTCTCCTACGAGCAGTACTTC,CASNSLGLSYEQYF,TRBV14,few,TRBJ2-7,NA
TGTGCCAGCTCTGACAGGGGGCAACTTAATTCACCCCTCCACTTT,CASSDRGQLNSPLHF,TRBV18,NA,TRBJ1-6,TRBD1
TGTGCCATCAGTACTAGCGGAGGTAACAATGAGCAGTTCTTC,CAISTSGGNNEQFF,TRBV10-3,few,TRBJ2-1,TRBD2
TGCGCCAGCACCCCTGACAGGCCTGCCGGGGAGCTGTTTTTT,CASTPDRPAGELFF,TRBV5-1,NA,TRBJ2-2,NA
TGCGCCAGCAGCGACCCGGGACAGGGAGACACCTTC,CASSDPGQGDTF,TRBV5-1,NA,TRBJ1-2,TRBD1
TGCAGCGTTGTTATCGGGGAGACCCAGTACTTC,CSVVIGETQYF,TRBV29-1,NA,TRBJ2-5,NA
TGTGCCAGCAGATTTGAGGGACAGGCCTACACTGAAGCTTTCTTT,CASRFEGQAYTEAFF,TRBV6-1,few,TRBJ1-1,TRBD1
TGTGCCAGCAGCGGCGGGACTAGCGGTTACGAGCAGTACTTC,CASSGGTSGYEQYF,TRBV5-5,NA,TRBJ2-7,TRBD2
TGTGCCAGCAGCCAGCGGGGAACCTACGAGCAGTACTTC,CASSQRGTYEQYF,TRBV6-1,few,TRBJ2-7,TRBD2
TGTGCCAGCAGCCTCAGGGACACGGACTACGAGCAGTACTTC,CASSLRDTDYEQYF,TRBV5-5,NA,TRBJ2-7,NA
TGTGCCAGCAGCCAAGATGGGACGGGGACTTACAATGAGCAGTTCTTC,CASSQDGTGTYNEQFF,TRBV4-2,few,TRBJ2-1,NA
TGTGCCAGCAGCCTTGGGACTAGCGGAAACCAAGAGACCCAGTACTTC,CASSLGTSGNQETQYF,TRBV11-3,few,TRBJ2-5,TRBD2
TGTGCCAGCAGCCTCTCCCCTTCTAGCGGGGGCTACGAGCAGTACTTC,CASSLSPSSGGYEQYF,TRBV7-6,few,TRBJ2-7,TRBD2
TGTGCCAGCAGCTTGCGGCTAGCGGGCCTACCCCTTCGGGAGACCCAGTACTTC,CASSLRLAGLPLRETQYF,TRBV5-4,NA,TRBJ2-5,TRBD2
TGTGCCACCAGCAGAGATATGGGGACAGGAGGCGAGCAGTACTTC,CATSRDMGTGGEQYF,TRBV15,NA,TRBJ2-7,TRBD1
TGTGCCACCCTGGGAGGGGAATTGGGTAATTCACCCCTCCACTTT,CATLGGELGNSPLHF,TRBV6-1,NA,TRBJ1-6,NA
TGTGCCAGCAGTGAAGCGTTACTGGGGGCAGGATTGAACACTGAAGCTTTCTTT,CASSEALLGAGLNTEAFF,TRBV6-1,NA,TRBJ1-1,NA
TGCGCCAGCAGCCAAGGACTACGGGATATTCAGTACTTC,CASSQGLRDIQYF,TRBV4-3,NA,TRBJ2-4,NA
TGCGCCAGCCGGTTTTACAGGGATCATCAGCCCCAGCATTTT,CASRFYRDHQPQHF,TRBV10-1,NA,TRBJ1-5,NA
TGTGCCAGCAGCCCAAACCTGCCGAAGGGGGAGTACACCGGGGAGCTGTTTTTT,CASSPNLPKGEYTGELFF,TRBV9,few,TRBJ2-2,NA
TGTGCCAGCAGGGGTGCCGGGGGGGGATACGAGCAGTACTTC,CASRGAGGGYEQYF,TRBV6-5,NA,TRBJ2-7,TRBD2
TGTGCCAGCAGCAGATGGGACACGGCCTCCTACGAGCAGTACTTC,CASSRWDTASYEQYF,TRBV5-6,NA,TRBJ2-7,NA
TGTGCCAGCAGTCAGGGGGCGCGGTTTGGTGGCTACACCTTC,CASSQGARFGGYTF,TRBV7-9,NA,TRBJ1-2,TRBD1
TGCGCCAGCAGCTTTTTCGGGACAGGGGATGAAAAACTGTTTTTT,CASSFFGTGDEKLFF,TRBV5-1,few,TRBJ1-4,TRBD1
TGTGCCAGCAGTTACAGGCGACCACTAGTAACAGATACGCAGTATTTT,CASSYRRPLVTDTQYF,TRBV6-6,few,TRBJ2-3,NA
TGCGCCAGCAAAACTAGCGGGGGACAAGAGACCCAGTACTTC,CASKTSGGQETQYF,TRBV5-1,NA,TRBJ2-5,TRBD2
TGTGCCAGCAGCTTGGGACTCGATCAAGAGACCCAGTACTTC,CASSLGLDQETQYF,TRBV5-6,NA,TRBJ2-5,NA
TGTGCCAGCAGCTATTCGACAGGGCGCCCCTTCTATGGCTACACCTTC,CASSYSTGRPFYGYTF,TRBV7-2,few,TRBJ1-2,TRBD1
TGCGCCAGCAGCCCAAGGACACCAAGCTCCTATAATTCACCCCTCCACTTT,CASSPRTPSSYNSPLHF,TRBV5-1,NA,TRBJ1-6,NA
TGTGCCAGCAGCCCCCCAGGGGCTGGGTCACCCCTCCACTTT,CASSPPGAGSPLHF,TRBV7-9,few,TRBJ1-6,NA
TGTGCCAGCAGTCAGTACCGACCGGGACAGGGAAGCACAGATACGCAGTATTTT,CASSQYRPGQGSTDTQYF,TRBV11-3,NA,TRBJ2-3,TRBD1
TGTGCCAGCAGTGACCCCGGACAGACCTCCTACGAGCAGTACTTC,CASSDPGQTSYEQYF,TRBV2,few,TRBJ2-7,NA
TGTGCCAGCAGTTACACCGGGACAGGGGCTAATGAAAAACTGTTTTTT,CASSYTGTGANEKLFF,TRBV6-6,NA,TRBJ1-4,TRBD1
TGCGCCAGCAGCCAAGGTTGGTACCGGGGGAACACGCAGTATTTT,CASSQGWYRGNTQYF,TRBV4-1,NA,TRBJ2-3,NA
TGCGCCAGCAGCCAAGGGACAGGGGCCCGCGGCTACACCTTC,CASSQGTGARGYTF,TRBV4-1,NA,TRBJ1-2,TRBD1
TGTGCCAGCAGTGAAGCGGGGGCCTACGAGCAGTACTTC,CASSEAGAYEQYF,TRBV2,NA,TRBJ2-7,NA
TGTGCCAGCAGCCTCGGACAGGGGATGCTGTTTTTT,CASSLGQGMLFF,TRBV5-6,few,TRBJ2-2,TRBD1
TGTGCCAGCAGCTTAAAGGGGGGGAGCACAGATACGCAGTATTTT,CASSLKGGSTDTQYF,TRBV7-9,NA,TRBJ2-3,NA
TGTGCCAGTAATCACAGATCGGGACAGAGGTCAACTAATGAAAAACTGTTTTTT,CASNHRSGQRSTNEKLFF,TRBV19,few,TRBJ1-4,TRBD1
TGTGCCAGCAGTGCCCTAATTTGGGGGGTTCCTACGACGCAGTACTTC,CASSALIWGVPTTQYF,TRBV6-1,NA,TRBJ2-7,NA
TGTGCCAGCAGTTACAGGCAGAGGGCCTATGGCTACACCTTC,CASSYRQRAYGYTF,TRBV6-5,few,TRBJ1-2,NA
TGTGCCAGCAGTGAACAGGGGAGAACTGAAGCTTTCTTT,CASSEQGRTEAFF,TRBV27,few,TRBJ1-1,TRBD1
TGTGCCAGCAGTGAAGCTGGGGGACGAGGACAGAGGACCTACAATGAGCAGTTCTTC,CASSEAGGRGQRTYNEQFF,TRBV2,few,TRBJ2-1,NA